A selection of T cell receptor beta chains follows, all from one sample in a study of fetal regulatory T cell absence and autoimmunity. This table comes from immunoSEQ multiplex PCR, and its TCRdb copy is limited to in-frame clones, with some not included. The data contain about 43,000 clones, around 83% of them singletons. Sample: cord blood. The receptors come from a newborn boy with IPEX syndrome. The conserved cysteine and the conserved F or W are not part of the CDR3 here. Clone size is given for some rows only: seen once, a few or many times, or a class if the clone is expanded.

clone size,J gene,V gene,CDR3 protein
-,TRBJ1-1,TRBV6-5,ASRFIRGGATEAF
-,TRBJ2-2,TRBV19,ASSIETGGGAPNTGELF
-,TRBJ2-7,TRBV5-1,ASSLTIAGGPGEQY
-,TRBJ2-7,TRBV27,ASSLGGSRYEQY
-,TRBJ2-1,TRBV2,ASSDTGWGNEQF
-,TRBJ2-7,TRBV5-1,ASSLALAGGPPSYEQY
few,TRBJ1-4,TRBV6-1,ASGGQGDELF
few,TRBJ1-2,TRBV2,ASRRTPGYGYT
-,TRBJ1-2,TRBV11-2,ASRPVGASNYGYT
-,TRBJ2-1,TRBV7-2,ASSLGSGGPHNEQF
-,TRBJ2-1,TRBV27,ASSFGGKLNEQF
once,TRBJ2-7,TRBV4-3,ASSQEAGSSLEQY
-,TRBJ2-2,TRBV11-3,ASSSTRTSEYTGELF
-,TRBJ1-2,TRBV27,ASSLSKPPTYGYT
-,TRBJ2-1,TRBV5-1,ASSLGSYREQF
-,TRBJ1-1,TRBV11-3,ASSFQGFMNTEAF
few,TRBJ2-7,TRBV6-5,ASSYQGAGSYEQY
-,TRBJ2-5,TRBV4-1,ASSQDQKTQY
-,TRBJ2-3,TRBV25-1,ASSEKGLAGGQADTQY
-,TRBJ2-7,TRBV2,ASWTGGYEQY
few,TRBJ2-1,TRBV5-4,ASSPRGGRGQF
-,TRBJ1-4,TRBV9,ASSVGGGLNEKLF
-,TRBJ2-3,TRBV7-6,ASSLRSGGVDTQY
-,TRBJ2-1,TRBV15,ATSRAPGLAYNEQF
-,TRBJ1-5,TRBV12-5,ASGDSNQPQH
-,TRBJ2-1,TRBV27,ASRDLLGNEQF
-,TRBJ2-7,TRBV5-1,ASSWDGSYEQY